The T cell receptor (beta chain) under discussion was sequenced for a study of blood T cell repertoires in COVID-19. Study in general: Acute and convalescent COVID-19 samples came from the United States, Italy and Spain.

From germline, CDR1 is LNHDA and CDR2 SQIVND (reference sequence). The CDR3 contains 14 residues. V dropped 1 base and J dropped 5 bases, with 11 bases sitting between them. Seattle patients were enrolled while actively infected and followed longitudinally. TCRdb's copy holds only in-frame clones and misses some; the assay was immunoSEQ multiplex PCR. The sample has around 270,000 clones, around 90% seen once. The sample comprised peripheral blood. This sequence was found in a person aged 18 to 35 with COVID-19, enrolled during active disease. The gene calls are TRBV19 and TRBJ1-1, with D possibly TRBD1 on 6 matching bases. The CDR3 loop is CASSIAGGWTEAFF. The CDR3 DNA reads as TGTGCCAGTAGTATAGCGGGGGGCTGGACTGAAGCTTTCTTT.